The rows below give T cell receptor beta chains drawn from one sample of a study of blood T cells in healthy people across ages. TCRdb processed the 5' RACE reads anew with MiXCR; each CDR3 protein has one entry. The repertoire holds hundreds of thousands of distinct CDR3 sequences, with around 20% as singletons. The specimen sequenced was blood. The receptors originated from a man aged 70 or older in good health. Each CDR3 is given with its conserved first and last residue. D genes are given only for firm matches. Not every row has a clone size; where given, it reads once, few, many or a size class.

d_gene	v_gene	abundance	j_gene	len	CDR3aa	CDR3nt
TRBD2	TRBV6-2/TRBV6-3	many	TRBJ2-1	16	CASNPSGAGENNEQFF	TGTGCCAGCAACCCATCCGGAGCGGGAGAGAACAATGAGCAGTTCTTC
TRBD1	TRBV12-3/TRBV12-4	-	TRBJ2-3	16	CASSFQGAVLADTQYF	TGTGCCAGCAGTTTCCAGGGGGCGGTTCTCGCAGATACGCAGTATTTT
-	TRBV21-1	-	TRBJ2-7	18	CASSPLLPRGEWEREQYF	TGTGCCAGCAGCCCCCTCCTGCCCAGGGGAGAATGGGAGCGCGAGCAGTACTTC
-	TRBV12-3/TRBV12-4	-	TRBJ2-3	14	CASSNPGGADTQYF	TGTGCCAGCAGCAACCCAGGAGGGGCGGATACGCAGTATTTT
-	TRBV28	few	TRBJ1-5	13	CVTKVGSNQPQHF	TGTGTGACGAAGGTGGGTAGCAATCAGCCCCAGCATTTT
TRBD1	TRBV7-2	few	TRBJ2-7	15	CASRDRDRGFHEQYF	TGTGCCAGCAGGGACCGGGACAGGGGTTTTCACGAGCAGTACTTC
-	TRBV6-2/TRBV6-3	few	TRBJ1-2	12	CASSYSRELATF	TGTGCCAGCAGTTACAGCAGGGAGCTGGCCACCTTC
TRBD1	TRBV12-5	-	TRBJ2-7	16	CASGPDRGPSSYEQYF	TGTGCTAGTGGTCCCGACAGGGGGCCCAGCTCCTACGAGCAGTACTTC
-	TRBV7-9	once	TRBJ1-1	16	CASSSRGGEFGTEAFF	TGTGCCAGCAGCTCTCGGGGGGGCGAATTTGGGACTGAAGCTTTCTTT
-	TRBV28	-	TRBJ1-6	15	CASGVRESYNSPLHF	TGTGCCAGCGGGGTTCGGGAGTCCTATAATTCACCCCTCCACTTT
TRBD1	TRBV6-5	-	TRBJ2-4	13	CASSRGQGNIQYF	TGTGCCAGCAGTCGGGGACAGGGAAACATTCAGTACTTC
-	TRBV7-9	-	TRBJ2-7	16	CASSLSGAKSSYEQYF	TGTGCCAGCAGCTTATCGGGGGCGAAGAGCTCCTACGAGCAGTACTTC
-	TRBV9	-	TRBJ1-5	15	CASSVPGASNRPQHF	TGTGCCAGCAGCGTACCTGGGGCCAGCAATCGGCCCCAGCATTTT
-	TRBV5-4	-	TRBJ1-4	15	CASSLEGRTNEKLFF	TGTGCCAGCAGTTTGGAGGGACGAACTAATGAAAAACTGTTTTTT
TRBD1	TRBV5-1	-	TRBJ2-3	15	CASSNRDRGPDTQYF	TGCGCCAGCAGTAACCGGGACAGGGGTCCAGATACGCAGTATTTT
-	TRBV25-1	few	TRBJ2-5	15	CASSARGLSIETQYF	TGTGCCAGCAGTGCGAGGGGCTTGAGTATTGAGACCCAGTACTTC
-	TRBV29-1	many	TRBJ2-3	12	CSVEQGTDTQYF	TGCAGCGTTGAACAGGGCACAGATACGCAGTATTTT
-	TRBV18	-	TRBJ1-2	14	CASSPAGDNYGYTF	TGTGCCAGCTCACCAGCAGGGGACAACTATGGCTACACCTTC
-	TRBV29-1	-	TRBJ2-4	14	CSVEEGVAKNIQYF	TGCAGCGTTGAAGAGGGGGTAGCCAAAAACATTCAGTACTTC
-	TRBV28	many	TRBJ1-4	13	CASSLGGPEKLFF	TGTGCCAGCAGTTTGGGCGGTCCAGAAAAACTGTTTTTT